This T cell receptor beta chain was retrieved from a study of blood T cells in healthy people across ages (dated by TCRdb to about 2015). As for the study more broadly: Template switching captured roughly one uniquely barcoded TCR beta cDNA molecule per two T cells in model experiments. To track age-related changes in TCR beta repertoire diversity, the study relied on deep sequencing normalized with unique cDNA molecular identifiers. Four age groups were formed from the donors: young (average around 15 years), middle-aged (around 41), aged (roughly 58) and long-lived (82). Donors of different ages were randomly distributed across sequencing lanes to avoid experimental bias. The study analyzed two additional independent replicas of 1 million unique cDNA reads from the same blood draw for two donors, one aged 18 to 29 and one aged 80 or older.

The donors were 40 or so Caucasian individuals from Russia, aged 6 to 90 years, who were systemically healthy. Around 10 milliliters of peripheral blood were collected from each donor into EDTA-treated Vacutainer tubes. Ficoll-Paque density-gradient centrifugation was used to isolate PBMCs, with at least 7 million obtained per sample. Trizol reagent was used to extract total RNA from the PBMCs, yielding at least 5.5 micrograms per sample. Naive CD45RAhigh/CD27high T cell percentages were measured by flow cytometry on a PBMC aliquot from every donor. The paper as a whole reports these results and caveats: The CMV infection status of donors was not known, potentially confounding age-related changes in expanded clonotypes. A strong correlation was found between observed TCR beta diversity and the percentage of naive T cells measured by flow cytometry. Bulk unsorted PBMC profiling prevented conclusive comparison of naive and antigen-experienced compartments. Estimates of total diversity from one million sequenced T cells were regarded as lower bounds and underestimates. Observed TCR beta diversity per million T cells fell roughly linearly with age, and a significant reduction was already apparent by age roughly 41. Compared with the aged group, more naive CD4+ T cells, fewer expanded clones and increased TCR diversity were shown by the long-lived group, suggesting age selection.

This clonotype has just a few counts. No antigen is known for it. No much larger clone exists at a distance of one base, and base qualities are not known. Taken from cysteine to phenylalanine, the CDR3 has 19 residues. Only the CDR3 region is kept as DNA, spanning 57 bases read in frame from base 1. Trimming takes 5 bases from V and 0 bases from J, and the germline ends sit 23 bases apart. CDR1 and CDR2, looked up from the germline V gene, are SGHTA and FQGNSA. The protocol used for the library was 5' RACE. The listed sequencing device is Illumina HiSeq 2500. A second PCR of roughly 7 to 12 cycles was performed with a sample-barcoded 5' primer and a J-beta primer mix. A unique molecular identifier was introduced onto each TCR beta cDNA molecule by a template-switch 5' adaptor carrying 12 random nucleotides. Each sample yielded at least 2.5 million CDR3-containing paired-end reads. First-strand cDNA synthesis was performed from all RNA using the Mint cDNA synthesis kit, with priming by a TRBC-specific oligonucleotide. All cDNA was treated with uracil-DNA glycosylase and then went through a first 18-cycle PCR with the universal primers M1SS and BC2_uni_R. On the study's bioinformatics: For normalization, 1 million high-quality reads, each with a distinct molecular identifier, were randomly selected from each sample. Reads with shared molecular identifiers were discarded instead of being binned into consensus sequences. MiTCR, with a Q25 quality threshold and the strictest error-elimination algorithm, was used for CDR3 identification, clonotype clustering and error correction. Lower-bound total TCR beta diversity was estimated with a nonparametric unseen species model using Euler transformation. TCRdb's own reprocessing of the public reads used fastp at Q25 and MiXCR and kept productive beta chains. For every CDR3 protein sequence, its rows merge into one entry that carries the most common genes and DNA. Here the V and J calls rest on TCRdb's processing, not on the authors' analysis. The sample table records about 1.4 million distinct CDR3 sequences; roughly 60% of these occur just once. 6.5% to 8.5% of the sample is taken by the ten largest.

This receptor was obtained from a man younger than 30 in good health. The sequence joins TRBV7-2 to TRBJ2-1, with the D gene not clear enough to name. The sequencing input was blood. The DNA sequence is given as TGTGCCAGCAGCCCAGCGTGGACCCGAATTGAAAGCTCCTACAATGAGCAGTTCTTC. It translates to CASSPAWTRIESSYNEQFF. The full variable domain, completed from the reference TRBV7-2 and TRBJ2-1 proteins outside the CDR3, reads GAGVSQSPSNKVTEKGKDVELRCDPISGHTALYWYRQSLGQGLEFLIYFQGNSAPDKSGLPSDRFSAERTGGSVSTLTIQRTQQEDSAVYLCASSPAWTRIESSYNEQFFGPGTRLTVL.